This T cell receptor beta chain emerged from a study of cytomegalovirus exposure and HLA in healthy donors. General study points: Later analysis suggested most CMV-associated TCR beta chains were HLA-restricted. There were a few CMV-associated chains whose specificity for CMV antigens was confirmed in vitro.

With regard to this clone: Its antigen is still unknown.

Donors were nominally healthy when sampled, though unrecorded immune exposures were likely. Use of 60 Vbeta and 13 Jbeta primers characterized the PCR. TCRdb keeps only in-frame clones here, not all; method: immunoSEQ multiplex PCR. The sample has 60,000 to 70,000 clones, under 85% seen once; the top ten hold more than 4.5%. CDR1 MNHEY and CDR2 SVGAGI come from the germline V gene. The V gene end was trimmed by 6 bases and the J gene end by 7 bases; junction bases not matched to a gene: 3. CDR3 length: 12 residues. This receptor was taken from a male donor in good health and CMV-seropositive. The chain joins TRBV6-5 to TRBJ1-2; 9 nucleotides align to TRBD1. The sample consisted of PBMCs. The CDR3 spells CASRKTGGGYTF. CDR3 bases: TGTGCCAGCAGAAAGACAGGGGGTGGCTACACCTTC.